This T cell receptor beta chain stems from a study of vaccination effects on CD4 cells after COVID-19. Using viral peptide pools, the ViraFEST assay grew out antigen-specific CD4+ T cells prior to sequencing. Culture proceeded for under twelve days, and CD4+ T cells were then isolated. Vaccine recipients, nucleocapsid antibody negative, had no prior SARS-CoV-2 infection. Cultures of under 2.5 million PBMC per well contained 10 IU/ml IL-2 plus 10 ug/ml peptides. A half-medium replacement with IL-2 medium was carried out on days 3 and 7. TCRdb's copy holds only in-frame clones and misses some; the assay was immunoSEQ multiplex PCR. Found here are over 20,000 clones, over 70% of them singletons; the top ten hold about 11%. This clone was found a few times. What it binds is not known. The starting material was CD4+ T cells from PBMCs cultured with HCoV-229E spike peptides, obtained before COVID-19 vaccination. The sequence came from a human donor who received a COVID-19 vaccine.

The CDR3 sequence is CASSSVQGRGNTIYF. The CDR3 DNA reads TGTGCCAGCAGTTCCGTGCAGGGGCGGGGAAACACCATATATTTT. This chain joins TRBV6-6 and TRBJ1-3, with D possibly being TRBD1 (6 bases). The CDR3 loop spans 15 amino acids. The germline V and J ends were trimmed by 4 bases and 4 bases, with 14 bases remaining between them. In germline, CDR1 is MNHNY, CDR2 SVGAGI (reference sequence).